Listed below are T cell receptor beta chains from one sample, sequenced in a study of blood T cell repertoires in COVID-19. TCRdb's table, derived via immunoSEQ multiplex PCR, lists solely in-frame clones and lacks some. The table shows nearly 45,000 clones, with around 82% occurring only once. What was sequenced was peripheral blood. These receptors were collected from a woman older than 75 with acute or convalescent COVID-19. CDR3s leave out the opening cysteine and the closing phenylalanine or tryptophan. The order of the fields is V gene, J gene, CDR3 protein.

V: TRBV19; J: TRBJ1-1; CDR3: ASKGDRSYTEAF
V: TRBV20-1; J: TRBJ2-7; CDR3: SASDPSGRGTYEQY
V: TRBV5-1; J: TRBJ2-1; CDR3: ASGWSGGLGNEQF
V: TRBV3-1/TRBV3-2; J: TRBJ1-6; CDR3: ASSQYFQDNSPLH
V: TRBV30; J: TRBJ2-7; CDR3: AWSVLEAGGSEQY
V: TRBV2; J: TRBJ2-7; CDR3: ASSRPKDRAVNEQY
V: TRBV2; J: TRBJ2-3; CDR3: ASKRQEVTDTQY
V: TRBV12-3/TRBV12-4; J: TRBJ2-3; CDR3: ASRTDMGDTQY
V: TRBV5-4; J: TRBJ2-4; CDR3: ASSSTGSKNIQY
V: TRBV5-6; J: TRBJ1-2; CDR3: ASTNRGLYYGYT
V: TRBV25-1; J: TRBJ2-1; CDR3: ASIPDSSYNEQF
V: TRBV2; J: TRBJ2-2; CDR3: ASRQDRVTTGELF
V: TRBV9; J: TRBJ2-7; CDR3: ASSVGGSGYEQY
V: TRBV3-1/TRBV3-2; J: TRBJ2-1; CDR3: ASSQGTAFNEQF
V: TRBV15; J: TRBJ2-1; CDR3: ATSRAVSAGGTYNEQF
V: TRBV5-4; J: TRBJ2-1; CDR3: ASSSLDRGSSNEQF
V: TRBV18; J: TRBJ1-5; CDR3: ASSLTTGIVYQPQH